This TCR beta chain is drawn from a study of cytomegalovirus exposure and HLA in healthy donors. Whole-study findings and limits: A prior analysis recorded that most TCR beta V segments were productive about 87% or about 30% of the time.

60 Vbeta and 13 Jbeta primers were used in PCR. TCRdb's table, derived via immunoSEQ multiplex PCR, lists solely in-frame clones and lacks some. The sample shows approximately 140,000 clones, roughly four fifths of them seen only once. On this clone itself: Its antigen is unknown.

V dropped 4 bases and J dropped 3; count of bases not matched to a gene: 5. The CDR3 is 15 residues long. The germline CDR1 and CDR2 sequences are SGHDN and FVKESK. The TCR comes from a middle-aged woman in good health and CMV-seropositive. Sequencing was done on a sample of PBMCs. The chain couples TRBV14 to TRBJ2-1; 8 bases are shared with TRBD1. The CDR3 region is CASSPLRGLYNEQFF. DNA of the CDR3: TGTGCCAGCAGCCCGCTCAGGGGGCTCTACAATGAGCAGTTCTTC.